The sequence of this T cell receptor beta chain was determined in a study of cytomegalovirus exposure and HLA in healthy donors. On the study more broadly: The same platform used for the roughly 610 first-cohort repertoires was also used for the approximately 120 validation repertoires, as a later analysis reported. Study-wide results and caveats: That first-cohort TCR clusters tended to co-occur in the 100 to 150 validation repertoires was found in a later analysis.

V gave up 4 bases and J gave up 1 base; unmatched junction bases: 10. Per germline, CDR1 SGHRS and CDR2 YFSETQ. The CDR3 loop spans 18 amino acids. The repertoire was sequenced with immunoSEQ multiplex PCR; TCRdb's copy has only in-frame clones and lacks some. The sample includes about 190,000 clones, around 88% seen only once; the top ten take roughly 1.5%. With respect to this clone: No antigen is known for it.

Sequences were obtained from PBMCs. This sequence originates from a woman under 30 in good health and CMV-seronegative. The V and J genes are TRBV5-1 and TRBJ2-3; TRBD1 matches 12 bases. This CDR3 reads CASSTPGTGGARTDTQYF. CDR3 DNA: TGCGCCAGCAGCACACCCGGGACAGGGGGCGCCCGCACAGATACGCAGTATTTT.